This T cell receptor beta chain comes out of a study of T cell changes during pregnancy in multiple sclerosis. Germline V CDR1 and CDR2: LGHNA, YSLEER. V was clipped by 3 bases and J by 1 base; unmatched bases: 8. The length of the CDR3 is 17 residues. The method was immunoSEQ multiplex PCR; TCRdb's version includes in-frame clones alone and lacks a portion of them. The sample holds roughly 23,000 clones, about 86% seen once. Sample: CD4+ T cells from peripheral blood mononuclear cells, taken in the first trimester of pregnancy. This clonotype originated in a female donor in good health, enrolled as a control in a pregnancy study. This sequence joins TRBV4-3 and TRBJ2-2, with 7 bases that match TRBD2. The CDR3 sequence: CASSHPEGGLNTGELFF. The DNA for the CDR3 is TGCGCCAGCAGCCACCCGGAGGGAGGGTTGAACACCGGGGAGCTGTTTTTT.